Here is one TCR beta chain with its context. Its antigen is currently not known. No base qualities exist here, and no much larger clone lies one base off it. The cohort consisted of fewer than 700 healthy bone marrow donors. At the time of sampling, every cohort member was nominally healthy, though immune exposures that went unrecorded were likely present. The donor was CMV seropositive and belonged to the group of 250 to 300 seropositive cohort members. Every donor gave a peripheral blood sample, and the peripheral blood mononuclear cells from that sample were used for TCR beta sequencing. The Qiagen DNeasy Blood Extraction Kit was used to extract genomic DNA from the blood cell samples. This specimen comes from a study of cytomegalovirus exposure and HLA in healthy donors (dated by TCRdb to about 2017). For the study in its entirety: According to an earlier analysis of a few hundred of the donors, about 190 million T cells yielded 100 million or so unique TCR beta sequences and less than 300 Gb of sequence data. Approximately 300 gigabases of sequencing data and around 85 million unique TCR sequences made up an early release that covered around 640 HLA-typed donors. The genetic ancestry cluster associated with self-reported Caucasian donors included about 81% of the roughly 380 genotyped donors. The aim of the study was to test whether cataloging public T cell receptors could identify signatures of past pathogen exposure. The T cell repertoires of roughly 660 subjects were profiled by immunosequencing and related to cytomegalovirus serostatus. A separate validation cohort of about 110 different subjects was used in addition to the roughly 620-subject first cohort. The study combined high-throughput TCR immunosequencing, statistical association of individual TCRs with disease status, and machine learning to predict cytomegalovirus infection status. In a later analysis, previously published TCR beta repertoires from 670 or so donors were re-analyzed and high-resolution HLA genotyping was added so that TCR occurrence patterns could be studied. In the later analysis, no new phenotypic data were used to find candidate immune exposures; instead, reliance was placed on TCR beta sequences and their occurrence across donors. To decide whether each TCR beta V gene segment behaved as functional or pseudogenic, an earlier analysis of some 580 of the donors relied on high-throughput TCR beta sequencing. Donor age, sex, ethnicity and CMV serostatus were compiled alongside the repertoire data. Genome-wide SNP genotypes for about three fifths of the 666 donors were used in a later genetic analysis, which treated that subset as a discovery cohort. All discovery cohort repertoires had been generated using a single sequencing platform. Class I and class II HLA loci were covered by the typing at four-digit resolution. Typing coverage varied by locus: roughly 629-640 donors for A, B, C, DRB1 and DQB1; roughly 520 for DQA1; around 570 for DPA1; 400 to 480 for DPB1. Five DR-DQ haplotypes were treated as single units for association and clustering because of strong linkage in the cohort. Across 300 to 400 genotyped donors of the cohort, an average of about 240,000 unique TCR beta nucleotide sequences per donor were sequenced, and approximately 17% of those sequences were non-productive.

The investigation overall reported the following: A further reported finding was that TCR beta sequences accurately predicted the HLA-A and HLA-B alleles for most subjects in the first cohort. Because some donors lacked HLA typing at each locus, the association tests relied only on the typed subset. When HLA alleles, especially DR and DQ, strongly co-occurred, attributing TCR associations to individual alleles was difficult. In a later genetic analysis, fewer N-insertions in productive TCRs were reported among donors in an Asian-associated ancestry cluster than the roughly 700-donor mean. The classifier was reported to diagnose cytomegalovirus status with high specificity and sensitivity in both the original and validation cohorts. Sequencing depth was assumed to be roughly uniform across donors in the presence/absence analyses, though that assumption may not hold. The earlier analysis of approximately 540 of the donors excluded about 16 rarely observed V segments, including chromosome 9 orphons, because counts were too low. Across donors, most TCR sequences were observed very rarely, whereas some public TCRs were present in many individuals. The sequencing pipeline was judged likely to have produced a cluster of highly shared sequence variants as a technical artifact. In vitro tests confirmed that a few of the cytomegalovirus-associated TCR beta chains recognize cytomegalovirus antigens. According to a later analysis, parvovirus B19, influenza, CMV and Epstein-Barr virus appeared linked to several top co-occurrence clusters. At a false discovery rate of 0.05, a later analysis linked around 17,000 TCR beta sequences to specific HLA alleles. The only immune exposure information available for the cohort was CMV serostatus. According to a later analysis, most CMV-associated TCR beta chains appeared to be HLA-restricted, and the HLA associations seemed to be driven largely by CMV exposure. In a later analysis, HLA-associated TCR beta chains showed more clonal expansion and lower generation probabilities than non-associated chains that were equally common. The authors suggested that the approach could potentially be extended to other disease states and immunological phenotypes. Linkage disequilibrium might explain the correlated functional status among segregating V segments, but an unknown experimental factor could not be ruled out. Only TCR beta chains were sequenced in this cohort, and the absence of alpha or paired-chain data limited detectable features. In a later genetic analysis, a missense DCLRE1C variant was associated with V-gene and J-gene trimming of TCR beta chains, and the association was replicated in an independent cohort. Some IMGT-functional V segments, including TRBV6-2 and TRBV6-3, could not be distinguished by the 87-base-pair reads and were therefore excluded. In a later analysis, TCR association rates were found to vary across HLA loci, with the most associated TCRs seen for DRB1 alleles and the fewest for HLA-C alleles. In an earlier analysis of some 500 of the donors, most TCR beta V segments were observed in productive rearrangements about 87% or about 30% of the time, broadly matching IMGT annotations. In the study, approximately 150 TCR beta chains were listed as associated with cytomegalovirus.

Libraries were built with the immunoSEQ multiplex PCR assay. The multiplex PCR relied on a mix of 60 forward primers for TCR Vbeta segments and 13 reverse primers for TCR Jbeta segments. Amplification of the CDR3 region of rearranged TCR beta genes was performed with a multiplex PCR assay on genomic DNA. The amplified TCR beta libraries were sequenced on the Illumina HiSeq System as 87-base-pair reads. Processing in the source paper ran as follows. In a later analysis, tens of millions of unique TCR beta chains were counted across the roughly 700 repertoires, and roughly 11 million of these chains were shared by at least two donors. A nearest-neighbor algorithm error-corrected the raw reads and collapsed the reads into unique sequences, merging closely related sequences to remove PCR and sequencing errors. To assign V, D and J gene segments, CDR3 sequences were aligned to IMGT reference sequences. Each retained sequence needed at least a six-nucleotide match to both a V gene segment and a J gene segment. Rearrangements were classified as productive when the CDR3 lacked stop codons and remained in frame with V and J, and all other rearrangements were classified as non-productive. CDR3 was defined according to IMGT convention as the region running from the second conserved V-encoded cysteine to the conserved J-encoded phenylalanine. Sequences without an unambiguous match to a single V gene segment were excluded from the earlier analysis of almost 600 of the donors. An earlier analysis of a few hundred of the donors classified V segments as functional when productive rearrangements were above 56.7% and as segregating when the standard deviation between donors was above 5%. A statistical classification framework was built for diagnosing cytomegalovirus status from the catalog of TCR beta chain sequences. A later analysis assigned V and J genes by comparing TCR nucleotide sequences with IMGT/GENE-DB human TR gene sequences. A later analysis assigned CDR3 sequences and most-parsimonious VDJ recombination scenarios with the TCRdist pipeline. In a later analysis, every TCR beta chain was defined by the combination of its CDR3 amino acid sequence and its V-gene family, and reads without a unique V-gene family were dropped. A later analysis removed 592 highly shared, low-generation-probability nucleotide sequences to deal with suspected cross-contamination and a sequencing artifact. A later analysis calculated a clonal expansion index for each public chain from normalized within-repertoire ranks of inferred template counts. In a later analysis, generation probabilities were computed with a VDJ recombination model fitted to out-of-frame rearrangements, and the resulting probabilities were checked against IGoR. A later analysis scored TCR-TCR, TCR-HLA and TCR-CMV co-occurrence with hypergeometric tests, applying a repertoire-size bias correction to TCR pairs. A later analysis estimated false discovery rates by permuting HLA or CMV assignments 20 times. In a later analysis, co-occurring TCRs were grouped with DBSCAN, and TCRdist sequence similarity was added when clustering was performed within HLA-allele-positive subsets. Repertoires with fewer than 30,000 or more than 120,000 public chains were left out of co-occurrence clustering, as were four to six repertoires with anomalous nucleotide sharing. In its TCRdb copy, this immuneACCESS table keeps in-frame sequences only and misses some clones. Where compared with another copy, unresolved V genes explain less than half of these, and the others have no known cause. The V and J calls and clone size were taken over from that table, and D and trimming were inferred from the DNA. For this sample there are about 190,000 clones; around 75% appear just once. 6.3% of the sample is held by the ten biggest clonotypes.

The CDR3 measures 14 amino acids from cysteine to phenylalanine. The read is trimmed to its CDR3 DNA, 42 bases read in frame from base 1. Deletion took 2 bases off V and 5 bases off J, with a span of 10 bases between the germline ends. Based on the germline V gene (reference sequence), the CDR1 and CDR2 sequences are LNHDA and SQIVND. The rearranged segments are TRBV19 and TRBJ1-5; the D gene identity is not certain. This clonotype was sampled from a man aged 35 to 55 in good health and CMV-seropositive. Material for sequencing was PBMCs. This receptor carries the CDR3 CASSIRTEDQPQHF. The base sequence is TGTGCCAGTAGTATAAGAACAGAAGATCAGCCCCAGCATTTT.